Listed below are T cell receptor beta chains from one sample, sequenced in a study of radiotherapy plus CTLA-4 blockade in lung cancer. Generated by immunoSEQ multiplex PCR, the TCRdb table keeps only in-frame clones and is missing some. The sample lists roughly 60,000 clones, roughly four fifths occurring once. This sample comprised peripheral blood, obtained from a patient treated with radiotherapy plus ipilimumab. These receptors were taken from a human donor with non-small cell lung cancer who had a complete response to radiotherapy plus ipilimumab. Each CDR3 is given with its conserved first and last residue. The order of the fields is CDR3 protein, CDR3 DNA, clone size, D gene, J gene, V gene. The D gene is left open where the match is weak. Rows give clone size only sometimes, using once, few, many, or a class for an expanded clone.

CDR3aa: CASSQNSLSGNTIYF
CDR3nt: TGTGCCAGCAGCCAGAATTCGCTTTCTGGAAACACCATATATTTT
abundance: NA
d_gene: NA
j_gene: TRBJ1-3
v_gene: TRBV7-9

CDR3aa: CSAPTGNTIYF
CDR3nt: TGCAGTGCTCCCACAGGAAACACCATATATTTT
abundance: NA
d_gene: NA
j_gene: TRBJ1-3
v_gene: TRBV20-1

CDR3aa: CASSLVGRGLWGGELFF
CDR3nt: TGTGCCAGCAGCTTAGTCGGCAGGGGGCTTTGGGGCGGGGAGCTGTTTTTT
abundance: NA
d_gene: TRBD1
j_gene: TRBJ2-2
v_gene: TRBV11-2

CDR3aa: CASSPSGGYGYTF
CDR3nt: TGTGCCAGCTCACCTTCAGGGGGCTATGGCTACACCTTC
abundance: NA
d_gene: TRBD1
j_gene: TRBJ1-2
v_gene: TRBV18

CDR3aa: CASSLGGAGLGYGYTF
CDR3nt: TGTGCCAGCAGCTTAGGAGGCGCGGGGTTGGGCTATGGCTACACCTTC
abundance: NA
d_gene: NA
j_gene: TRBJ1-2
v_gene: TRBV7-9

CDR3aa: CASSSIPRDRALGYGYTF
CDR3nt: TGTGCCAGCAGTTCGATTCCCCGAGACAGGGCGTTGGGTTATGGCTACACCTTC
abundance: NA
d_gene: TRBD1
j_gene: TRBJ1-2
v_gene: TRBV28

CDR3aa: CASRRGWITEAFF
CDR3nt: TGTGCCAGCAGGAGAGGGTGGATCACTGAAGCTTTCTTT
abundance: once
d_gene: NA
j_gene: TRBJ1-1
v_gene: TRBV2

CDR3aa: CASSRAGQYTGELFF
CDR3nt: TGTGCCAGCTCACGAGCGGGACAATACACCGGGGAGCTGTTTTTT
abundance: NA
d_gene: NA
j_gene: TRBJ2-2
v_gene: TRBV18

CDR3aa: CASSLGRGTYEQYF
CDR3nt: TGTGCCAGCAGCTTAGGTCGGGGGACCTACGAGCAGTACTTC
abundance: NA
d_gene: NA
j_gene: TRBJ2-7
v_gene: TRBV13

CDR3aa: CAWGKPGGIADTQYF
CDR3nt: TGTGCCTGGGGAAAACCAGGGGGAATCGCCGATACGCAGTATTTT
abundance: once
d_gene: TRBD1
j_gene: TRBJ2-3
v_gene: TRBV30

CDR3aa: CASLREPYGYTF
CDR3nt: TGTGCCAGCCTACGCGAGCCCTATGGCTACACCTTC
abundance: NA
d_gene: NA
j_gene: TRBJ1-2
v_gene: TRBV6-6

CDR3aa: CASSLVGQGRGTEAFF
CDR3nt: TGTGCCAGCAGCTTAGTGGGACAGGGTAGAGGCACTGAAGCTTTCTTT
abundance: NA
d_gene: TRBD1
j_gene: TRBJ1-1
v_gene: TRBV7-2

CDR3aa: CASSLGGTGSYNEQFF
CDR3nt: TGTGCCAGCAGCTTGGGTGGGACAGGGTCCTACAATGAGCAGTTCTTC
abundance: NA
d_gene: TRBD1
j_gene: TRBJ2-1
v_gene: TRBV5-5

CDR3aa: CASSLGGTGPYYEQYF
CDR3nt: TGCGCCAGCAGCTTGGGGGGGACAGGACCTTACTACGAGCAGTACTTC
abundance: NA
d_gene: TRBD1
j_gene: TRBJ2-7
v_gene: TRBV5-1

CDR3aa: CSVVPSGNQETQYF
CDR3nt: TGCAGCGTTGTGCCTAGCGGTAACCAAGAGACCCAGTACTTC
abundance: NA
d_gene: TRBD2
j_gene: TRBJ2-5
v_gene: TRBV29-1

CDR3aa: CASSQTDIYLQANYGYTF
CDR3nt: TGCGCCAGCAGCCAAACGGACATCTACTTGCAAGCTAACTATGGCTACACCTTC
abundance: NA
d_gene: NA
j_gene: TRBJ1-2
v_gene: TRBV4-3

CDR3aa: CASSLTGGALGTIYF
CDR3nt: TGTGCCAGCAGCTTGACAGGGGGCGCGTTAGGCACCATATATTTT
abundance: once
d_gene: TRBD1
j_gene: TRBJ1-3
v_gene: TRBV7-2

CDR3aa: CASATGGRNTEAFF
CDR3nt: TGTGCCAGCGCCACAGGGGGCAGGAACACTGAAGCTTTCTTT
abundance: NA
d_gene: TRBD1
j_gene: TRBJ1-1
v_gene: TRBV7-9

CDR3aa: CASSPFKTTGSYSNQPQHF
CDR3nt: TGTGCCAGCTCACCTTTTAAAACGACAGGCTCGTATAGCAATCAGCCCCAGCATTTT
abundance: NA
d_gene: NA
j_gene: TRBJ1-5
v_gene: TRBV18

CDR3aa: CASSLFTHGLAGVEQFF
CDR3nt: TGTGCCAGCAGTTTATTTACTCACGGACTAGCGGGAGTTGAGCAGTTCTTC
abundance: NA
d_gene: TRBD2
j_gene: TRBJ2-1
v_gene: TRBV27

CDR3aa: CASSTKTGSGNQPQHF
CDR3nt: TGTGCCAGTAGTACCAAGACAGGGTCTGGCAATCAGCCCCAGCATTTT
abundance: NA
d_gene: TRBD1
j_gene: TRBJ1-5
v_gene: TRBV19

CDR3aa: CASSPEWSSYEQYF
CDR3nt: TGTGCCAGCAGTCCTGAGTGGTCCTCCTACGAGCAGTACTTC
abundance: NA
d_gene: NA
j_gene: TRBJ2-7
v_gene: TRBV6-6

CDR3aa: CASSQLSGGNTQYF
CDR3nt: TGTGCCAGCAGCCAGCTAAGCGGGGGCAATACGCAGTATTTT
abundance: NA
d_gene: TRBD2
j_gene: TRBJ2-3
v_gene: TRBV7-2

CDR3aa: CASSQVPGGGIQETQYF
CDR3nt: TGCGCCAGCAGCCAAGTGCCCGGCGGGGGGATCCAAGAGACCCAGTACTTC
abundance: few
d_gene: TRBD2
j_gene: TRBJ2-5
v_gene: TRBV4-1

CDR3aa: CASSEAGWDQPQHF
CDR3nt: TGTGCCAGCAGTGAGGCGGGGTGGGATCAGCCCCAGCATTTT
abundance: NA
d_gene: NA
j_gene: TRBJ1-5
v_gene: TRBV2

CDR3aa: CASSVRTGLYEQYF
CDR3nt: TGTGCCAGCAGTGTCCGGACAGGGCTATACGAGCAGTACTTC
abundance: NA
d_gene: TRBD1
j_gene: TRBJ2-7
v_gene: TRBV5-5

CDR3aa: CASSSRGFMQPQHF
CDR3nt: TGTGCCAGCAGCTCCAGGGGATTTATGCAGCCCCAGCATTTT
abundance: few
d_gene: NA
j_gene: TRBJ1-5
v_gene: TRBV7-8